A selection of T cell receptor beta chains follows, all from one sample in a study of beta chain features in type 1 diabetes. Clones were read by immunoSEQ multiplex PCR, and TCRdb kept only the in-frame ones, dropping some. The profile covers around 500,000 clones, with approximately 10% appearing a single time and 0.046% taken by the ten largest. The sequencing input was naive CD4+ T cells from blood. These receptors all stem from a woman aged 18-29 years in good health. Each CDR3 is given with its conserved first and last residue. A D gene is named only where the DNA matches it firmly. Part of the rows lack a size; the others show once, few, many or a class for expanded clones.

clone_size j_call d_call v_call cdr3_nt cdr3_aa
NA TRBJ2-4 NA TRBV28 TGTGCCAGCAGTTCCAGGACACCGGAAGCCAAAAACATTCAGTACTTC CASSSRTPEAKNIQYF
few TRBJ2-1 NA TRBV4-1 TGCGCCAGCAGCCAAGATGTATATCCCCGAACGGGGCCCATCGGTGAGCAGTTCTTC CASSQDVYPRTGPIGEQFF
few TRBJ1-4 TRBD1 TRBV30 TGTGCCTGGAAAGCTGGGACAGGGGCTGCCGAAAAACTGTTTTTT CAWKAGTGAAEKLFF
NA TRBJ1-6 TRBD1 TRBV9 TGTGCCAGCAGCGTCCAGGGGGACGGGTATTCACCCCTCCACTTT CASSVQGDGYSPLHF
few TRBJ2-1 TRBD1 TRBV7-2 TGTGCCAGCAGCTTCGACAGGGTCGGCGAGCAGTTCTTC CASSFDRVGEQFF
few TRBJ2-3 NA TRBV10-3 TGTGCCATCAGTGAGTCGCGAGGAGGGACAGATACGCAGTATTTT CAISESRGGTDTQYF
NA TRBJ2-2 NA TRBV9 TGTGCCAGCAGCGTAGTGTCCAGGAACACCGGGGAGCTGTTTTTT CASSVVSRNTGELFF
NA TRBJ2-3 TRBD2 TRBV4-3 TGCGCCAGCAGCCCCTCTAGCGGGGGCCCACTTAGCACAGATACGCAGTATTTT CASSPSSGGPLSTDTQYF
few TRBJ2-7 NA TRBV20-1 TGCAGTGCTAGCGGGAGCTACGAGCAGTACTTC CSASGSYEQYF
few TRBJ1-2 TRBD1 TRBV18 TGTGCCAGCTCACCTCCGACAGGGGTCCGCAATAATGGCTACACCTTC CASSPPTGVRNNGYTF
NA TRBJ1-1 NA TRBV7-2 TGTGCCAGCAGCTTCCGGACGGGGAGCACTGAAGCTTTCTTT CASSFRTGSTEAFF